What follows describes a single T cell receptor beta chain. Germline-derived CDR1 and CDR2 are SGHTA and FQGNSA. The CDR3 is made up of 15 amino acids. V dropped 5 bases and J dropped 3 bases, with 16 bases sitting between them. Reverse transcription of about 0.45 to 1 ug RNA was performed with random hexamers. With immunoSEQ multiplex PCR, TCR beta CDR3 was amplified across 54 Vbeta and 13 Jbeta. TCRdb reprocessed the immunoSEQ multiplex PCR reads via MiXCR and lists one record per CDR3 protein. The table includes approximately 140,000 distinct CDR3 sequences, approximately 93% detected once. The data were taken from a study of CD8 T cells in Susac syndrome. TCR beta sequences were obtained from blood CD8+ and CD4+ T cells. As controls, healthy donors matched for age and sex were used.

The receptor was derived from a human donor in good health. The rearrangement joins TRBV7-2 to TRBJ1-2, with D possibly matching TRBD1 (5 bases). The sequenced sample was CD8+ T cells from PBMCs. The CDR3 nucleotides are TGTGCCAGCAGCCAGGTCGGGGACCCCCACTATGGCTACACCTTC. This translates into CASSQVGDPHYGYTF.